The 18 T cell receptor beta chains listed next were all sequenced from one sample in a study of radiotherapy plus CTLA-4 blockade in lung cancer. Clones were read by immunoSEQ multiplex PCR, and TCRdb kept only the in-frame ones, dropping some. The data show more than 80,000 clones, around 85% seen once. This material consisted of peripheral blood, taken from a patient treated with radiotherapy plus ipilimumab. All receptors come from a human donor with non-small cell lung cancer that progressed on radiotherapy plus ipilimumab. Some clones in this sample may be carry-over from other donors' samples.

The chain is built from TRBV27 and TRBJ1-1; TRBD1 might be the D (5 bases). Germline values: CDR1 MNHEY, CDR2 SMNVEV (reference sequence). V lost 4 bases, J lost 7 bases, and 13 bases lay in between. The CDR3 totals 13 residues. CDR3 in amino acids: CASSYAGRSEAFF. The CDR3, as DNA: TGTGCCAGCAGTTACGCAGGGAGGAGTGAAGCTTTCTTT.

This chain uses TRBV6-4 with TRBJ2-3; 9 nucleotides match TRBD2. The length of the CDR3 is 17 residues. CDR1 MRHNA and CDR2 SNTAGT come from the germline V gene. The V gene end was trimmed by 0 bases and the J gene end by 2 bases; junction bases not matched to a gene: 6. The CDR3 is CASSDSPAGGPTDTQYF. For the CDR3, the DNA is TGTGCCAGCAGTGACTCTCCCGCGGGGGGGCCCACAGATACGCAGTATTTT.

The J gene is TRBJ1-2, the V gene TRBV7-3; 7 bases are a match to TRBD1. The CDR3 runs to 13 residues. Unmatched junction bases numbered 1, after V lost 4 bases and J lost 2 bases. Germline-derived CDR1 and CDR2 are SGHTA and FQGTGA. The CDR3 loop reads CASSSGQNYGYTF. For the CDR3, the DNA is TGTGCCAGCAGCTCGGGACAGAACTATGGCTACACCTTC. The full variable domain, its missing parts supplied by reference TRBV7-3 and TRBJ1-2, is GAGVSQTPSNKVTEKGKYVELRCDPISGHTALYWYRQSLGQGPEFLIYFQGTGAADDSGLPNDRFFAVRPEGSVSTLKIQRTERGDSAVYLCASSSGQNYGYTFGSGTRLTVV.

The V call is TRBV7-3, the J call TRBJ2-7; a weak D match, TRBD1 (5 bases). V shed 3 bases and J shed 4 bases, with 13 bases lying between them. The CDR3 is made up of 14 amino acids. Per germline, CDR1 SGHTA and CDR2 FQGTGA. DNA of the CDR3: TGTGCCAGCAGCTTTTTGCAGGGCCCTTACGAGCAGTACTTC. It specifies CASSFLQGPYEQYF.

The chain employs TRBV7-3 and TRBJ1-2; a weak D match, TRBD1 (5 bases). The CDR3 consists of 13 residues. Trimming left V 5 bases short and J 7 bases short, with 14 bases between. The germline CDR1 and CDR2 sequences are SGHTA and FQGTGA. The CDR3 here is CASSPSGGGGYTF. The CDR3 DNA follows: TGTGCCAGCAGCCCGTCCGGGGGAGGTGGCTACACCTTC.

This clone was counted only a few times. Other DNA sequences in the sample encode the same CDR3. In DNA form, the CDR3 reads TGTGCCAGCAGCTGGGACAGCAACTATGGCTACACCTTC. Residues: CASSWDSNYGYTF. The chain has TRBV7-2 and TRBJ1-2, with 7 positions matching TRBD1. This CDR3 region has 13 residues. CDR1 is SGHTA, CDR2 FQGNSA, per germline. V was pared by 4 bases and J by 2 bases, with 1 base of the junction left unmatched.

The rearrangement links TRBV5-1 to TRBJ2-6; D not certain. Trimming removed 0 bases at V and 1 base at J, with 8 bases between. CDR3 length: 16 amino acids. Germline V lookup: CDR1 SGHRS, CDR2 YFSETQ. The CDR3 region has the DNA TGCGCCAGCAGCTTGGGCAGCCCATCTGGGGCCAACGTCCTGACTTTC. This translates into CASSLGSPSGANVLTF.

The rearrangement joins TRBV28 to TRBJ2-1, with 8 nucleotides matching TRBD2. J was trimmed by 2 bases and V by 1 base; bases with no gene match: 4. The CDR3 loop spans 16 amino acids. Germline CDR1 and CDR2: MDHEN and SYDVKM. The CDR3 reads CASSLFGGGTYNEQFF. The CDR3 bases are TGTGCCAGCAGTTTATTCGGCGGGGGGACCTACAATGAGCAGTTCTTC.

V gene TRBV5-1 combines with J gene TRBJ2-7, with TRBD1 identical over 9 bases. After removal of 5 bases from V and 6 bases from J, the junction contained 12 bases not matched to a gene. The CDR3 has 15 amino acids. CDR1 and CDR2 (germline): SGHRS, YFSETQ. The CDR3 DNA is TGCGCCAGCAGTCGGACAGGGGCCGAAGTCGGCGAGCAGTACTTC. Its translation is CASSRTGAEVGEQYF.

The chain uses TRBV14 and TRBJ2-1; 10 positions match TRBD2. Germline trimming cut 7 bases from V and 6 bases from J; bases unmatched to any gene: 6. Looked up from germline, CDR1 is SGHDN and CDR2 is FVKESK. CDR3 length: 14 amino acids. The CDR3 DNA reads TGTGCCAGCAACCCAGCGGGGGGGGGCAATGAGCAGTTCTTC. Encoded protein: CASNPAGGGNEQFF.

This rearrangement joins TRBV4-2 to TRBJ2-7, with TRBD1 as a possible D gene (6 bases). CDR1 and CDR2 (germline): LGHNA, YNFKEQ. V lost 1 base, J lost 5 bases, and 12 bases lay in between. The CDR3 covers 14 residues. CDR3 protein: CASSQAVRGHEQYF. CDR3 sequence (DNA): TGTGCCAGCAGCCAAGCGGTCAGGGGCCACGAGCAGTACTTC.

The chain has TRBV7-3 and TRBJ2-2, with D perhaps TRBD2 (6 bases). Trimming shortened V by 5 bases and J by 4 bases, and 11 bases separated the two germline ends. The CDR3 sequence is 14 residues long. Germline CDR1 and CDR2: SGHTA and FQGTGA. CDR3 sequence reads: CASSPLGGTGELFF. In DNA form, the CDR3 reads TGTGCCAGCAGCCCATTGGGGGGCACCGGGGAGCTGTTTTTT.

The chain is built from TRBV5-4 and TRBJ1-6; perhaps TRBD1 as D (5 bases). The CDR3 consists of 17 residues. Trimming stripped 3 bases from V and 6 bases from J, with 19 bases between. Germline-derived CDR1 and CDR2 are SGHNT and YYREEE (reference sequence). In DNA, the CDR3 is TGTGCCAGCAGCTCCTGGGGACCGTCAGTCGTTAATTCACCCCTCCACTTT. Protein: CASSSWGPSVVNSPLHF. Supplemented by reference TRBV5-4 and TRBJ1-6, the full variable domain reads ETGVTQSPTHLIKTRGQQVTLRCSSQSGHNTVSWYQQALGQGPQFIFQYYREEENGRGNFPPRFSGLQFPNYSSELNVNALELDDSALYLCASSSWGPSVVNSPLHFGNGTRLTVT.

The rearrangement uses TRBV6-5 and TRBJ2-7; 11 positions match TRBD2. J was trimmed by 5 bases and V by 0 bases; bases with no gene match: 3. The CDR3 consists of 15 residues. The germline CDR1 and CDR2 sequences are MNHEY and SVGAGI. CDR3 protein: CASSYSSSGGNEQYF. CDR3 bases: TGTGCCAGCAGTTACTCGTCTAGCGGGGGGAACGAGCAGTACTTC.

The rearrangement uses TRBV5-1 and TRBJ2-5, with TRBD1 matching over 7 bases. Germline assignment: CDR1 SGHRS and CDR2 YFSETQ. The CDR3 extends over 17 amino acids. V gave up 1 base and J gave up 1 base; unmatched junction bases: 10. The CDR3 sequence: CASSLTGVPLSQETQYF. The CDR3 nucleotides read TGCGCCAGCAGCTTGACAGGGGTCCCCCTCTCCCAAGAGACCCAGTACTTC. Drawing the rest from reference TRBV5-1 and TRBJ2-5, the complete variable domain is KAGVTQTPRYLIKTRGQQVTLSCSPISGHRSVSWYQQTPGQGLQFLFEYFSETQRNKGNFPGRFSGRQFSNSRSEMNVSTLELGDSALYLCASSLTGVPLSQETQYFGPGTRLLVL.

The chain joins TRBV6-1 to TRBJ1-1; 9 bases are shared with TRBD1. Germline lookup yields CDR1 MNHNS and CDR2 SASEGT. Losses at the gene ends were 0 bases for V and 4 bases for J; bases not matched to a gene: 6. This CDR3 region has 16 residues. The CDR3 DNA sequence: TGTGCCAGCAGTGAAGCGCACAGGGGGCGAGGCACTGAAGCTTTCTTT. Its protein is CASSEAHRGRGTEAFF.

This clone turned up a few times. The V gene is TRBV7-8, the J gene TRBJ2-7; D not certain. This CDR3 is 13 amino acids long. Trimming stripped 5 bases from V and 1 base from J, with 9 bases between. Germline CDR1 and CDR2: SGHVS and FQNEAQ. The CDR3 here is CASSPFVSYEQYF. As DNA, the CDR3 is TGTGCCAGCAGCCCATTCGTGTCCTACGAGCAGTACTTC.

The chain combines TRBV2 with TRBJ1-2, with D unresolved. This CDR3 is built from 12 residues. Deletions cut 6 bases from V and 4 bases from J, with 9 bases between. Germline V gene sequence: CDR1 SNHLY, CDR2 FYNNEI. The CDR3 sequence: CASRTDAYGYTF. CDR3 bases: TGTGCCAGCAGAACAGATGCCTATGGCTACACCTTC. The variable domain in full, with the rest retrieved from reference TRBV2 and TRBJ1-2, is EPEVTQTPSHQVTQMGQEVILRCVPISNHLYFYWYRQILGQKVEFLVSFYNNEISEKSEIFDDQFSVERPDGSNFTLKIRSTKLEDSAMYFCASRTDAYGYTFGSGTRLTVV.